This entry features one TCR beta chain sequence. As yet, its antigen is unknown. Because it lacks the conserved phenylalanine or tryptophan at the end, this CDR3 is likely a read error. Per the germline V gene, CDR1 is LNHDA and CDR2 is SQIVND (reference sequence). V was pared by 10 bases and J by 9 bases, with 18 bases between. The CDR3 has 12 residues. This sample was taken from a study of molecular identifiers for immune sequencing clone quantification. General study points: Whereas clones above 20 RNA copies held under 1% of naive-cell molecules, they held over 97% of effector molecules.

One entry per CDR3 protein results from TCRdb running MiXCR on the PCR reads. The sample consists of about 640,000 distinct CDR3 sequences, 20% of them appearing once. This TCR came from a human donor in good health. Some libraries in this study had Jurkat cell RNA spiked in. The source material was naive CD8+ T cells from blood, with Jurkat cell RNA spiked in. Sample subset: FACS-sorted CD8+CD4-CCR7+CD45RA+ naive T cells. V and J are TRBV19 and TRBJ2-5; D uncertain. In DNA form, the CDR3 reads TGTGCCACCTCTCCCTCTCTTGAGCCCCAGTACTCC. It specifies CATSPSLEPQYS.